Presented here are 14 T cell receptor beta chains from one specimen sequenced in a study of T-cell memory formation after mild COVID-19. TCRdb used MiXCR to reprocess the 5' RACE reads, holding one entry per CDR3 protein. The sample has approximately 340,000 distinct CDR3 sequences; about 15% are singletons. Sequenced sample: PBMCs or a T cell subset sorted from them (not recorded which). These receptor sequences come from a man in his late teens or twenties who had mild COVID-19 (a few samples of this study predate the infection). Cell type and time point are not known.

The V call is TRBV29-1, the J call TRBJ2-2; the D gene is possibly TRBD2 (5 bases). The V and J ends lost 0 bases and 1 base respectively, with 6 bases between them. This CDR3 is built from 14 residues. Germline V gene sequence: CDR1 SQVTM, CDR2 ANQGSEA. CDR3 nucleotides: TGCAGCGTTGAAGATGGAGGGAACACCGGGGAGCTGTTTTTT. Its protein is CSVEDGGNTGELFF.

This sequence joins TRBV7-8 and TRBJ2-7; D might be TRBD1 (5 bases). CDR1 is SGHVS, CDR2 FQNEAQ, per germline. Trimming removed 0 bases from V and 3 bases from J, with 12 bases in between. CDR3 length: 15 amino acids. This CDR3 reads CASSLARSRVYEQYF. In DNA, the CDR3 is TGTGCCAGCAGCTTAGCGCGGTCCAGGGTCTACGAGCAGTACTTC.

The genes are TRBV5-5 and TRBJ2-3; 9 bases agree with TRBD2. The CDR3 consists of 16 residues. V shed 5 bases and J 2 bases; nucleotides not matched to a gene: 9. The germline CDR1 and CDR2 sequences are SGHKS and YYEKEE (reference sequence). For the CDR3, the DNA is TGTGCCAGCAGACGGAGACTAGCGGACCCCACAGATACGCAGTATTTT. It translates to CASRRRLADPTDTQYF.

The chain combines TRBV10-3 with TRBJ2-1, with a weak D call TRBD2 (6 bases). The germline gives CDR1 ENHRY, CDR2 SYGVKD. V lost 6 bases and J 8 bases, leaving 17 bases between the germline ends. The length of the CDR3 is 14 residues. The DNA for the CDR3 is TGTGCCATCAGGGGGGGACTTCCCCTGGATGAGCAGTTCTTC. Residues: CAIRGGLPLDEQFF.

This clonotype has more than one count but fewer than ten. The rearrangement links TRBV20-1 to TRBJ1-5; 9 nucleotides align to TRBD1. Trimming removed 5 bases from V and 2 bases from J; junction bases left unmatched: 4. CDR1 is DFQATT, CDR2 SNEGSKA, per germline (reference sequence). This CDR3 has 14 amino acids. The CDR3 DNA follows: TGCAGTGCTCCTGACAGGGGGGGCAATCAGCCCCAGCATTTT. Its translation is CSAPDRGGNQPQHF.

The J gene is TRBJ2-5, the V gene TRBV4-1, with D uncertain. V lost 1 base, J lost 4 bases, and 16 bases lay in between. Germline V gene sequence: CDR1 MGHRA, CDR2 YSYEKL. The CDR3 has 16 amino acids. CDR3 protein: CASSQGVVAAVETQYF. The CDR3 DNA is TGCGCCAGCAGCCAAGGGGTAGTGGCGGCGGTAGAGACCCAGTACTTC.

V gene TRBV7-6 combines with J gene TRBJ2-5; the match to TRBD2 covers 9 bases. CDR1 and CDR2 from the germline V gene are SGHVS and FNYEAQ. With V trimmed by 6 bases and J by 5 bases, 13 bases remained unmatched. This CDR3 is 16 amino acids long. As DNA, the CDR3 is TGTGCCAGCAGACGAGCCCTAGCGGGGAGGGTGGAGACCCAGTACTTC. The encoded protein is CASRRALAGRVETQYF.

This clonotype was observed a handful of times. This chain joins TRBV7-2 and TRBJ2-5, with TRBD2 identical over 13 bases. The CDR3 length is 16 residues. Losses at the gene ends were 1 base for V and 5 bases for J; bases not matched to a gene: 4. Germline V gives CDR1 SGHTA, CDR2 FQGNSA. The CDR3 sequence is CASSLETSGGEETQYF. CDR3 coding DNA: TGTGCCAGCAGCTTAGAAACTAGCGGGGGGGAGGAGACCCAGTACTTC.

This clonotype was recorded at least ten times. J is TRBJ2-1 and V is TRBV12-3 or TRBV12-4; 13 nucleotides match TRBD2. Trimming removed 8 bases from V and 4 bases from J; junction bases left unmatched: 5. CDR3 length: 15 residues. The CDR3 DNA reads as TGTGCCAGCGAACTAGCGGGGGGGCAGTACAATGAGCAGTTCTTC. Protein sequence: CASELAGGQYNEQFF.

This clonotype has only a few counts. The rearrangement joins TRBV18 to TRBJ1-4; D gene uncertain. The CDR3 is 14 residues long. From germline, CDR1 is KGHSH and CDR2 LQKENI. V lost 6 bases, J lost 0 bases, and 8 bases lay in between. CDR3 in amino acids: CASSEEATNEKLFF. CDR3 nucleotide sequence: TGTGCCAGCTCCGAAGAGGCAACTAATGAAAAACTGTTTTTT.

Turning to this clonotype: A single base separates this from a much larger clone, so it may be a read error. CDR3 DNA sequence: TGTGCCAGAAGTGAATTGGCGAACACTGAAGCTTTCTTT. This translates into CARSELANTEAFF. V usage is TRBV2 and J usage is TRBJ1-1, with D unresolved. This CDR3 contains 13 residues. Germline V lookup: CDR1 SNHLY, CDR2 FYNNEI.

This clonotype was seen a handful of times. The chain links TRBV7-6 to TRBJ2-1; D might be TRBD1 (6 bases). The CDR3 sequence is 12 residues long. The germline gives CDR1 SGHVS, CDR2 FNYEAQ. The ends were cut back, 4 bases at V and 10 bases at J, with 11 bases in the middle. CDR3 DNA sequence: TGTGCCAGCAGCTCCACGGACAGAGAGCAGTTCTTC. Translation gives CASSSTDREQFF.

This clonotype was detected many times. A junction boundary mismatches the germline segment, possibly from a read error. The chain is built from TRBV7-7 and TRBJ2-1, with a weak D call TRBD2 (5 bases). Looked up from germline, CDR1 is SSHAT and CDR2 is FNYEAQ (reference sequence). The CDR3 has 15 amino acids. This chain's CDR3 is CASSLATSGYNEQFF. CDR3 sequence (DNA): TGTGCTAGCAGCTTAGCCACAAGCGGATACAATGAGCAGTTCTTC.

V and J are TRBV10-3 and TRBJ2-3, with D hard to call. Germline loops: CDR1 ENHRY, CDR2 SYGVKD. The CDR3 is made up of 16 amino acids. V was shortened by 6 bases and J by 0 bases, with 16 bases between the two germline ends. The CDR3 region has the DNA TGTGCCATCAGGGGTGGGCAGTCTCCTAGCACAGATACGCAGTATTTT. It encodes CAIRGGQSPSTDTQYF.